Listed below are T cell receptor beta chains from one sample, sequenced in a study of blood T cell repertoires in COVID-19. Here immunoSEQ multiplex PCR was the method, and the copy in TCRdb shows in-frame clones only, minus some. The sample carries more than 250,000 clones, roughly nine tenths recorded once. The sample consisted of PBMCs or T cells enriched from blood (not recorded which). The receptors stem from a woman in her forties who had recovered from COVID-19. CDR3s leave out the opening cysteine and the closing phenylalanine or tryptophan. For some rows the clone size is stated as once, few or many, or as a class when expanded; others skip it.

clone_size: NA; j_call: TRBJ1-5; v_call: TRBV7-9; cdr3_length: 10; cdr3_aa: ASSGPGEPQH
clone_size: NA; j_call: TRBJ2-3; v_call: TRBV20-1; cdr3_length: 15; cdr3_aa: SASTGLAGGGPDTQY
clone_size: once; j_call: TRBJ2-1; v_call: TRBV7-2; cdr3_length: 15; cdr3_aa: ASSLQSWAGEGNEQF
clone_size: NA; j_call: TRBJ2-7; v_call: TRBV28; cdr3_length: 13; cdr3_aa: ASIGGTSGSYEQY
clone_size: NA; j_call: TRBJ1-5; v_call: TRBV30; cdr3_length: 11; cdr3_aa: AWQQGSNQPQH
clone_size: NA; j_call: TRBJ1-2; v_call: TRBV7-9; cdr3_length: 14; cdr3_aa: ASSPGGAGTPYGYT
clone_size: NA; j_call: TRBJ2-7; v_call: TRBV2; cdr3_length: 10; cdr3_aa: ASGTGPYEQY
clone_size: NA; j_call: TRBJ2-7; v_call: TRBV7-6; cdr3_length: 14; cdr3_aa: ASSVALAGGDYEQY
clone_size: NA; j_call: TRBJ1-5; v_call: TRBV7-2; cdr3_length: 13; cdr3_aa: ASSLDWGLGQPQH
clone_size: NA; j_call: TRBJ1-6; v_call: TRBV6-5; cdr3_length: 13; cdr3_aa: ASSYVTGGDSPLH
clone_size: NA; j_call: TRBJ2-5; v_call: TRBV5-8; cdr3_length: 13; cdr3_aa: ASSLAGDSQETQY
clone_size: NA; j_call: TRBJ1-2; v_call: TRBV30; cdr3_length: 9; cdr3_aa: AWNRGYGYT
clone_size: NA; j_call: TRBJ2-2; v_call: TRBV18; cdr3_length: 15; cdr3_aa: ASSPILGSANTGELF
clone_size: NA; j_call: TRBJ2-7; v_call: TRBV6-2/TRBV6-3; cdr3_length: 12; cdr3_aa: ASSPLAGGYEQY
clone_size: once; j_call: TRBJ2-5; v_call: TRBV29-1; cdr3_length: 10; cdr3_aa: SVWGGRETQY
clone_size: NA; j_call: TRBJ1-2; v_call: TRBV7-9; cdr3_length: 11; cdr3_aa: ASTPLDHGCCT
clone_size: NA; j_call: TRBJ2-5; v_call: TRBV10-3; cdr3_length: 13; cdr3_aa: ATASDGRVVETQY
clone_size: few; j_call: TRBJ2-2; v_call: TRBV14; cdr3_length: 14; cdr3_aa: ASSRGGTGNTGELF
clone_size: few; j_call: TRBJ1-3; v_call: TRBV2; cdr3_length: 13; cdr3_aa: ASSPYSLSGNTIY
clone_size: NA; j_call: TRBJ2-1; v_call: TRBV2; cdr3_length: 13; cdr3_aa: ASRIRLAAGNEQF
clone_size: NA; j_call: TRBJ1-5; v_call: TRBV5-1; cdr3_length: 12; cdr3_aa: ASSPGQGDQPQH
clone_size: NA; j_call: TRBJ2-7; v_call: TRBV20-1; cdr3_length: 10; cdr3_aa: SASRGSDEQY
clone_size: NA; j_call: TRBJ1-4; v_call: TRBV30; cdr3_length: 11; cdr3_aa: AWSVGASGKLF
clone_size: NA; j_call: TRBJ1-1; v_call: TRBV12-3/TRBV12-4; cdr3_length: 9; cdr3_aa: ASRGQISTF
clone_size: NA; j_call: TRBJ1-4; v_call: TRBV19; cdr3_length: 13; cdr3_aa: ASSPRRATNEKLF
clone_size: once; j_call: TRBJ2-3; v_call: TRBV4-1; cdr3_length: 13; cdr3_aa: ASRKDWQHTDTQY
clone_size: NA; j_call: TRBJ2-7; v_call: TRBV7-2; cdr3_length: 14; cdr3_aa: ASSLGGGIGSYEQY
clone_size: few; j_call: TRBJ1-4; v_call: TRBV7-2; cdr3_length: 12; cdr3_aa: ASSADRGPEKLF
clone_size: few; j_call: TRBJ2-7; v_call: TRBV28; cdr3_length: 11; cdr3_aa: ASLGGGRYEQY
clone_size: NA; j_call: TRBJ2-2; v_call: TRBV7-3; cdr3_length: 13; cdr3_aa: ASSSGPIATGELF
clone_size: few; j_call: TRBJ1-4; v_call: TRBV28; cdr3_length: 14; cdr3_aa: ASSLSRGVTNEKLF
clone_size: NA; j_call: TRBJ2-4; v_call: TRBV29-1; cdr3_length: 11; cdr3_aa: SVALAGENIQY
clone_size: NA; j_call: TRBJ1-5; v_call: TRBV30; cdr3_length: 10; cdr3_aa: AWNQGDQPQH
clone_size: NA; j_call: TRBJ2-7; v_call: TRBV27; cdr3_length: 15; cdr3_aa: ASKGLAGGVIPYEQY
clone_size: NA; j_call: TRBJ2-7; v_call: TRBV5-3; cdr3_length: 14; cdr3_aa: ARSPPQRLAASEQY
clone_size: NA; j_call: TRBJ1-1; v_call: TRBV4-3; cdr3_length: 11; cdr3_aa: ASSQVVRTEAF
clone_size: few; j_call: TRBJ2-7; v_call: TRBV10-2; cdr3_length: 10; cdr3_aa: ASRDRGGEQY
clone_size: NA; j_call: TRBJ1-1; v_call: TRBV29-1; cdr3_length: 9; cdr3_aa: SVEDRTEAF
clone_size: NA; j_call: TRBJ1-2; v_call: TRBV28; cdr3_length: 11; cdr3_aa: ASISGTGGRYT
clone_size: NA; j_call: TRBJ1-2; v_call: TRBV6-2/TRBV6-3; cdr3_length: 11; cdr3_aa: ASSRQNNYGYT
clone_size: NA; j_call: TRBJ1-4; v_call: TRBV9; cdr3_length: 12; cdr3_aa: ASSSRQGGEKLF
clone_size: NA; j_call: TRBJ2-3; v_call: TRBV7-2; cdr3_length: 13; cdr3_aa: ASSPGASSTDTQY
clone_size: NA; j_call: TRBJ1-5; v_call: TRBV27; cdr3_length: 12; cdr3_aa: ASNPGQDDQPQH
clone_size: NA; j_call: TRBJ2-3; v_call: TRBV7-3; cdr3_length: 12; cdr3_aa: ASSLGQSTDTQY
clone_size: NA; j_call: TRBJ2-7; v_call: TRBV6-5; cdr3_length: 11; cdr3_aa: ASTNRGRGKQY